Each of the 9 T cell receptor beta chains below was sequenced from the same sample in a study of cytomegalovirus exposure and HLA in healthy donors. The table came from immunoSEQ multiplex PCR; TCRdb's copy has only in-frame clones and leaves some out. The repertoire holds about 140,000 clones, with almost 85% as singletons. The sample was PBMCs. The receptors derive from a man aged 25-45 years in good health and CMV-seropositive.

The chain links TRBV19 to TRBJ1-2; 8 positions match TRBD1. In germline, CDR1 is LNHDA, CDR2 SQIVND (reference sequence). J gave up 1 base and V 6 bases, and 7 bases lay outside the gene matches. There are 15 residues in the CDR3. DNA of the CDR3: TGTGCCAGTAGCCTACAACAGGGGGGTAACTATGGCTACACCTTC. Its protein product is CASSLQQGGNYGYTF.

The chain links TRBV10-3 to TRBJ1-1; 10 bases align to TRBD1. This CDR3 spans 15 amino acids. V trimming: 3 bases; J trimming: 4 bases; junction bases outside the gene matches: 5. Germline CDR1 reads ENHRY; CDR2 reads SYGVKD. CDR3 residues: CAISDRGQGTTEAFF. The CDR3 DNA reads TGTGCCATCAGTGACCGGGGACAGGGGACCACTGAAGCTTTCTTT.

This clone was picked up one time. This rearrangement joins TRBV29-1 to TRBJ2-3, with 11 bases lining up with TRBD2. V trimming: 6 bases; J trimming: 2 bases; junction bases outside the gene matches: 4. Looked up from germline, CDR1 is SQVTM and CDR2 is ANQGSEA. The length of the CDR3 is 14 residues. DNA for the CDR3: TGCAGCGTGAAGACTAGCGGGACCACAGATACGCAGTATTTT. Its translation: CSVKTSGTTDTQYF.

This sequence joins TRBV18 and TRBJ2-2; TRBD1 is a possible D gene (5 bases). Germline V gives CDR1 KGHSH, CDR2 LQKENI. V was trimmed by 1 base and J by 2 bases, leaving 8 bases between them. CDR3 size: 15 residues. Here the CDR3 reads CASSPQDINTGELFF. The CDR3, as DNA: TGTGCCAGCTCACCACAGGACATTAACACCGGGGAGCTGTTTTTT.

This clone has a single count. CDR3 bases: TGTGCCAGCAGCGGTTACACAGATACGCAGTATTTT. Amino acids: CASSGYTDTQYF. V is TRBV6-1 and J is TRBJ2-3, with D hard to call. The length of the CDR3 is 12 residues. Germline V lookup: CDR1 MNHNS, CDR2 SASEGT. The V gene lost 6 bases and the J gene lost 2 bases, with 6 bases spanning the gap.

V usage is TRBV18 and J usage is TRBJ1-2; D not certain. The CDR3 loop spans 14 amino acids. Germline CDR1 KGHSH, CDR2 LQKENI. With 0 bases removed from V and 2 bases from J, the gap between germline ends came to 7 bases. The CDR3 reads CASSPPGGNYGYTF. CDR3 bases: TGTGCCAGCTCACCACCTGGAGGGAACTATGGCTACACCTTC.

The chain carries TRBV9 and TRBJ2-2, with 10 bases identical to TRBD2. The CDR3 has 15 residues. The germline gives CDR1 SGDLS, CDR2 YYNGEE. V dropped 6 bases and J dropped 7; count of bases not matched to a gene: 9. The CDR3 DNA reads TGTGCCAGCACCCTGGGACTAGCGTATAGCGGGGAGCTGTTTTTT. As protein: CASTLGLAYSGELFF.

The V gene is TRBV6-6, the J gene TRBJ2-7; TRBD2 is a possible D gene (6 bases). This CDR3 contains 16 residues. CDR1 and CDR2 (germline): MNHNY, SVGAGI (reference sequence). Between the trimmed V and J ends, which lost 2 bases and 0 bases, there was a span of 14 bases. The CDR3 is CASSYLGGDSSYEQYF. CDR3 nucleotides: TGTGCCAGCAGTTACCTGGGAGGAGATAGCTCCTACGAGCAGTACTTC.

V gene TRBV11-2 combines with J gene TRBJ1-2, with D perhaps matching TRBD1 (6 bases). The V end lost 3 bases, the J end lost 4 bases, and 12 bases lay between the germline ends. The germline V gene encodes CDR1 SGHAT and CDR2 FQNNGV. The CDR3 contains 14 residues. Here the CDR3 DNA reads TGTGCCAGCAGCTTTCGGACAGACCTCTATGGCTACACCTTC. Translated: CASSFRTDLYGYTF.